This T cell receptor (beta chain) was sequenced in a study of T-cell memory formation after mild COVID-19. Findings and caveats of the study: Cross-reactive memory appears to have joined, as suggested by some responding clones showing up in pre-infection memory. Among CD4+ contracting clones, most were CM and EM, and CD8+ ones EMRA. Clones that got smaller from day 15 to 85 had even CD4/CD8, while clones growing later tipped toward CD4+.

This CDR3 comprises 17 residues. V lost 0 bases to trimming and J lost 4 bases; unmatched junction nucleotides: 8. CDR1 SGHDT and CDR2 YYEEEE come from the germline V gene. UMIs and sample barcodes were carried by the TCR alpha and TCR beta cDNA libraries that 5'RACE produced using constant-segment primers. TCRdb reprocessed the 5' RACE reads with MiXCR, giving one entry per CDR3 protein. The table records about 560,000 distinct CDR3 sequences, less than 25% of them present only once. This clonotype was seen more than once but under ten times. Antigen: not known. This TCR derives from an adult woman who had mild COVID-19 (a few samples of this study predate the infection). Cell type and time point are not known. The chain combines TRBV5-6 with TRBJ2-1; TRBD2 agrees at 9 bases. Sample: PBMCs or a T cell subset sorted from them (not recorded which). The DNA for the CDR3 is TGTGCCAGCAGCTTGGAGCGGCTAGCGGGGAGATACAATGAGCAGTTCTTC. Its protein product is CASSLERLAGRYNEQFF. Full variable domain (missing parts from reference TRBV5-6 and TRBJ2-1): DAGVTQSPTHLIKTRGQQVTLRCSPKSGHDTVSWYQQALGQGPQFIFQYYEEEERQRGNFPDRFSGHQFPNYSSELNVNALLLGDSALYLCASSLERLAGRYNEQFFGPGTRLTVL.